Below are 9 T cell receptor beta chains sequenced from a single sample in a study of naive and memory T cell subsets. Study-wide findings and caveats: Especially in CD8 cells, naive repertoires contained a few larger clonotypes, possibly CD45RA-re-expressing memory cells.

Both TRBC1 and TRBC2 were covered by a beta constant-region primer of two equimolar oligonucleotides. Ligated cDNA was amplified by four rounds of PCR with nested alpha and beta constant-region primers and SP2. MiXCR, run by TCRdb on the UMI-ligation and nested PCR reads, gives a single entry per CDR3 protein. The top ten clones hold 2.8% of a sample with about 100,000 distinct CDR3 sequences, more than 14% of them seen once. No antigen has been identified for these receptors. The specimen was naive CD8+ T cells from blood. The receptor set was obtained from a human donor in good health.

This clonotype was observed at least ten times. The V call is TRBV14, the J call TRBJ2-2, with D hard to call. This CDR3 contains 15 residues. The V and J ends lost 1 base and 13 bases respectively, with 19 bases between them. CDR1 SGHDN and CDR2 FVKESK come from the germline V gene. The CDR3 region is CASSQVVGPTVVLFF. For the CDR3, the DNA is TGTGCCAGCAGCCAAGTCGTGGGTCCGACGGTGGTGCTGTTTTTT.

The V call is TRBV4-3, the J call TRBJ1-3; weak D call: TRBD1 (6 bases). Germline loops: CDR1 LGHNA, CDR2 YSLEER. V gave up 0 bases and J gave up 0 bases, with 18 bases separating them. CDR3 length equals 19 residues. The CDR3 here is CASSQEGASGPNSGNTIYF. CDR3 in DNA: TGCGCCAGCAGCCAAGAGGGGGCGTCGGGACCGAACTCTGGAAACACCATATATTTT.

This clonotype was detected many times. The chain has TRBV9 and TRBJ1-2; D ambiguous. Germline V gene lookup returns CDR1 SGDLS and CDR2 YYNGEE. V dropped 0 bases and J dropped 4 bases, with 4 bases sitting between them. The CDR3 length is 12 residues. The CDR3 reads CASSVGSYGYTF. The CDR3 region has the DNA TGTGCCAGCAGCGTAGGCAGCTATGGCTACACCTTC.

The chain joins TRBV9 to TRBJ2-7, with D perhaps matching TRBD1 or TRBD2 (5 bases each). The CDR3 is 13 residues long. Trimming removed 4 bases from V and 6 bases from J, with 14 bases in between. Germline values: CDR1 SGDLS, CDR2 YYNGEE. This chain's CDR3 is CASSPGTISEQYF. The DNA of the CDR3 is TGTGCCAGCAGCCCTGGGACGATTAGCGAGCAGTACTTC.

This sequence joins TRBV9 and TRBJ2-1, with 7 bases aligning to TRBD2. The CDR3 is 14 amino acids. The germline CDR1 and CDR2 sequences are SGDLS and YYNGEE. The ends lost 0 bases at V and 5 bases at J; junction bases unmatched: 2. The CDR3 sequence: CASSVGGGNNEQFF. The CDR3 DNA follows: TGTGCCAGCAGCGTAGGGGGGGGGAACAATGAGCAGTTCTTC.

V usage is TRBV28 and J usage is TRBJ1-5, with TRBD1 matching 7 bases. The CDR3 extends over 18 amino acids. Per germline, CDR1 MDHEN and CDR2 SYDVKM. Trimming took 6 bases from V and 0 from J; bases not matched to a gene: 14. This CDR3 reads CASRVRQGGDPSNQPQHF. Written as DNA, the CDR3 is TGTGCCAGCAGGGTGAGACAGGGTGGGGACCCTAGCAATCAGCCCCAGCATTTT.

This clonotype was seen a handful of times. This chain uses TRBV12-3 or TRBV12-4 with TRBJ2-2; 7 bases line up with TRBD1. The length of the CDR3 is 14 residues. Trimming took 7 bases from V and 3 from J; bases not matched to a gene: 5. CDR3 DNA sequence: TGTGCCAGCATCCCGGGGACAGACACCGGGGAGCTGTTTTTT. Translating it yields CASIPGTDTGELFF.

This clonotype was found once. The gene calls are TRBV7-9 and TRBJ1-2; 7 positions match TRBD1. The V gene's germline CDR1 is SEHNR and CDR2 FQNEAQ (reference sequence). This CDR3 region has 14 residues. The J segment lost 4 bases and the V segment lost 5 bases, leaving 7 bases of the junction unmatched. The CDR3: CASSEDRAGYGYTF. CDR3 nucleotides: TGTGCCAGCAGCGAAGACAGGGCCGGCTATGGCTACACCTTC. The full variable domain, with the rest looked up from reference TRBV7-9 and TRBJ1-2, is DTGVSQNPRHKITKRGQNVTFRCDPISEHNRLYWYRQTLGQGPEFLTYFQNEAQLEKSRLLSDRFSAERPKGSFSTLEIQRTEQGDSAMYLCASSEDRAGYGYTFGSGTRLTVV.

For this clonotype: A junction end diverges from the germline sequence, so it may reflect a read error. This chain joins TRBV18 and TRBJ2-7; D ambiguous. Germline V gene data show CDR1 as KGHSH and CDR2 as LQKENI. This CDR3 region has 14 residues. CDR3 loop: CASPPTDGSYEQYF. CDR3 DNA: TGTGCCAGCCCACCTACCGACGGGTCCTACGAGCAGTACTTC.